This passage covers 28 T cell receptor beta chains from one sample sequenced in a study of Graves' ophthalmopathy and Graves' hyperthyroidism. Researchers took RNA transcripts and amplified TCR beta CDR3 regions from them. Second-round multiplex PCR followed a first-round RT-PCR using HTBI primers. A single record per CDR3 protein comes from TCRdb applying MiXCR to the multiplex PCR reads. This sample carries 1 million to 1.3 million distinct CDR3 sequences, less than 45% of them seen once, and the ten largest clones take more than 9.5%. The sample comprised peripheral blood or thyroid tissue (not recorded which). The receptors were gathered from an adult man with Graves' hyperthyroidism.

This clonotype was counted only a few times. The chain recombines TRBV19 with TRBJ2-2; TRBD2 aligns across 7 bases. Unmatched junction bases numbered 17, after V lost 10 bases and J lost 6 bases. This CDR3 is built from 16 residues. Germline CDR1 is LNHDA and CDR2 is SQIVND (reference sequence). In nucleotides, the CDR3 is TGTGCCACGGGACTACCTTATGAGGGTGTCGCCGGGGAGCTGTTTTTT. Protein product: CATGLPYEGVAGELFF. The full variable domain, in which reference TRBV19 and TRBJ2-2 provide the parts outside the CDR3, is DGGITQSPKYLFRKEGQNVTLSCEQNLNHDAMYWYRQDPGQGLRLIYYSQIVNDFQKGDIAEGYSVSREKKESFPLTVTSAQKNPTAFYLCATGLPYEGVAGELFFGEGSRLTVL.

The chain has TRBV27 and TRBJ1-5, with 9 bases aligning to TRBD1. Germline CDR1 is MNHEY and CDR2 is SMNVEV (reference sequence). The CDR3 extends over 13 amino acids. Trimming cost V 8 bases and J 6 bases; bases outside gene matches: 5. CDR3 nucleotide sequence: TGTGCCAGCCGGGGGACAGGGAGTCAGCCCCAGCATTTT. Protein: CASRGTGSQPQHF.

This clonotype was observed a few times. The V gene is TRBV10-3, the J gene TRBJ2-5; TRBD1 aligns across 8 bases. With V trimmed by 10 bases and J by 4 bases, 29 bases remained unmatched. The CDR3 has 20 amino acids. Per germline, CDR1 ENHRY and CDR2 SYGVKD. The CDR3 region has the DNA TGTGCCAGCAAGTCCGGCGCGTGGGGGGTACGCGGACAGGGAGGAGAGACCCAGTACTTC. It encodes CASKSGAWGVRGQGGETQYF.

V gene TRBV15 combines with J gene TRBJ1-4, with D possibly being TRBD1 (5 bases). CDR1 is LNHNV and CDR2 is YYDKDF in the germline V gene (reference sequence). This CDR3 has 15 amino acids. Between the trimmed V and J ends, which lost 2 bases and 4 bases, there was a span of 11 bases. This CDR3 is CATSRNGRGNEKLFF. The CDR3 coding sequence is TGTGCCACCAGCAGAAATGGGAGGGGTAATGAAAAACTGTTTTTT.

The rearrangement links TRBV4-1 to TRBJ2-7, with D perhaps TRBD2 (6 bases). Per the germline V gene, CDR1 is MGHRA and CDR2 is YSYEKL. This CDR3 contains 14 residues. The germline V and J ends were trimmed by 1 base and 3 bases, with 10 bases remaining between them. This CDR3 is CASSQVGLIYEQYF. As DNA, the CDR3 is TGCGCCAGCAGCCAAGTTGGACTAATCTACGAGCAGTACTTC.

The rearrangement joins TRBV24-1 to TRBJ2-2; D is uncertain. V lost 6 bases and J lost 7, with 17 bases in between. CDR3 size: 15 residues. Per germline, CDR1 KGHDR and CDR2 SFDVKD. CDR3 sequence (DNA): TGTGCCACCAGTAACCGACGGGCTTGGGGCGGGGAGCTGTTTTTT. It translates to CATSNRRAWGGELFF.

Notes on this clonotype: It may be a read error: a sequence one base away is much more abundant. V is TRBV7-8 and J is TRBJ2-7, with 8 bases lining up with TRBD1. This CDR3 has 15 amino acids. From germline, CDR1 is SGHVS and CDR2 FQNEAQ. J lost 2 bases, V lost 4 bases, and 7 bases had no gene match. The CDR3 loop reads CASSSAPDRAYEQYF. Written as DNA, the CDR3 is TGTGCCAGCAGCTCAGCCCCGGACAGGGCCTACGAGCAGTACTTC.

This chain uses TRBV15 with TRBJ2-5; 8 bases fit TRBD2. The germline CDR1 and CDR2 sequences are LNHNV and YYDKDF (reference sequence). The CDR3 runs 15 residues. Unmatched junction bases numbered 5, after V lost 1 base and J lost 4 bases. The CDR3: CATSRGGTRGETQYF. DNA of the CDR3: TGTGCCACCAGCAGAGGAGGGACTAGGGGAGAGACCCAGTACTTC.

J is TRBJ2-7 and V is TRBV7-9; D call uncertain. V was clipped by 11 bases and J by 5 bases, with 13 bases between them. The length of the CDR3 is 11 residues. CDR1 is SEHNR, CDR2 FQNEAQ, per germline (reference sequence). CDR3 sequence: CAAADPHEQYF. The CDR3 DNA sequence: TGTGCCGCCGCCGACCCGCACGAGCAGTACTTC.

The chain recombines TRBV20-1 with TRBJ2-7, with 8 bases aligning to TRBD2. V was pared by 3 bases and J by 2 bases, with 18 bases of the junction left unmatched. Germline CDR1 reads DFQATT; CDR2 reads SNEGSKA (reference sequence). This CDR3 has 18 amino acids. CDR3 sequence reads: CSARPATMAGGFPYEQYF. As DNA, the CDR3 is TGCAGTGCTAGGCCGGCCACTATGGCGGGGGGTTTCCCCTACGAGCAGTACTTC.

CDR3 DNA: TGTGCCAGCAGGAGGACAGTTCTTAGGAGTGAAAAACTGTTTTTT. It encodes CASRRTVLRSEKLFF. The V and J genes are TRBV2 and TRBJ1-4; possible D gene TRBD1, 6 bases. CDR3 length equals 15 residues. Deletions cut 6 bases from V and 7 bases from J, with 18 bases between. Germline CDR1 reads SNHLY; CDR2 reads FYNNEI.

This CDR3 reads CASSFAEDYGNTIYF. CDR3 DNA: TGTGCCAGCAGCTTCGCTGAGGACTATGGCAACACCATATATTTT. The chain carries TRBV7-8 and TRBJ1-3, with D hard to call. The CDR3 is made up of 15 amino acids. The germline gives CDR1 SGHVS, CDR2 FQNEAQ. Trimming removed 3 bases at V and 7 bases at J, with 16 bases between.

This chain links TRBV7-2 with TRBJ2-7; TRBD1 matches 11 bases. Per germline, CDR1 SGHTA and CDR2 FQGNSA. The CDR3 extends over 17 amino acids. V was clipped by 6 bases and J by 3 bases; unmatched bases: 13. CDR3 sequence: CASRHTTTGTGGYEQYF. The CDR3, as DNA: TGTGCCAGCAGGCACACGACGACCGGGACAGGGGGCTACGAGCAGTACTTC.

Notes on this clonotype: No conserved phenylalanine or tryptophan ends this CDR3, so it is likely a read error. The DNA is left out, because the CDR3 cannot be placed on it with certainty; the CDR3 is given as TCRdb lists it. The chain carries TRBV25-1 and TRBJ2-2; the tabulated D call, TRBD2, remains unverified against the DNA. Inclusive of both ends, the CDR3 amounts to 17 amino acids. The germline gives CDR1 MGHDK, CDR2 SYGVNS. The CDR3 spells CASSEPSGRAGTGELDL.

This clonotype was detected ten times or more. CDR3 nucleotides: TGCAGTGCTGAAACAACAGGCAGACGTAATGAAAAACTGTTTTTT. This codes for CSAETTGRRNEKLFF. V gene TRBV20-1 combines with J gene TRBJ1-4, with TRBD1 as a possible D gene (5 bases). The V end lost 5 bases, the J end lost 4 bases, and 17 bases lay between the germline ends. The germline V gene has CDR1 DFQATT and CDR2 SNEGSKA (reference sequence). The CDR3 length is 15 residues.

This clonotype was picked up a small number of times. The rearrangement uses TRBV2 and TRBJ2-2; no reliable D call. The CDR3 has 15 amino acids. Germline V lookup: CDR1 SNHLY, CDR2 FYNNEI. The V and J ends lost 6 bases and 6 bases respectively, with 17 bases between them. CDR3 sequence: CASSSVAAGPGELFF. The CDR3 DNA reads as TGTGCCAGCAGCTCCGTCGCCGCCGGGCCCGGGGAGCTGTTTTTT. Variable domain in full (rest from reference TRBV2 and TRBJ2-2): EPEVTQTPSHQVTQMGQEVILRCVPISNHLYFYWYRQILGQKVEFLVSFYNNEISEKSEIFDDQFSVERPDGSNFTLKIRSTKLEDSAMYFCASSSVAAGPGELFFGEGSRLTVL.

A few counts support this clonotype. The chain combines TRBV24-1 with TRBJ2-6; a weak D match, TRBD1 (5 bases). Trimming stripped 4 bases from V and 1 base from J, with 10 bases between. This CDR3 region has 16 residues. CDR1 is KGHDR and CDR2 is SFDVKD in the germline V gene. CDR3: CATSDTNRSGANVLTF. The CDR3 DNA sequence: TGTGCCACCAGTGACACAAACAGGTCTGGGGCCAACGTCCTGACTTTC.

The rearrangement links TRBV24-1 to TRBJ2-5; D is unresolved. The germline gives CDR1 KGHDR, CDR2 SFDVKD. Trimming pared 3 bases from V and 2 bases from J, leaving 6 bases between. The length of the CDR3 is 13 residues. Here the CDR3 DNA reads TGTGCCACCAGTGATCCGAATCAAGAGACCCAGTACTTC. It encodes CATSDPNQETQYF.

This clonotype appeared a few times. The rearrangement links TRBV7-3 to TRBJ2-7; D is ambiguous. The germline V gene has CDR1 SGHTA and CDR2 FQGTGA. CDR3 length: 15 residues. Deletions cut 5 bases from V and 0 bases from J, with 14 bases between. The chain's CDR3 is CASSPVDQISYEQYF. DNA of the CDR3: TGTGCCAGCAGCCCCGTCGATCAAATCTCCTACGAGCAGTACTTC. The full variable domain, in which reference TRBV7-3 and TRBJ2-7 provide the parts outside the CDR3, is GAGVSQTPSNKVTEKGKYVELRCDPISGHTALYWYRQSLGQGPEFLIYFQGTGAADDSGLPNDRFFAVRPEGSVSTLKIQRTERGDSAVYLCASSPVDQISYEQYFGPGTRLTVT.

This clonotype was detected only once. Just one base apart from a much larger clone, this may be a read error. CDR3 sequence: CASSLGGGSWEKLFF. The CDR3 coding sequence is TGTGCCAGCAGCTTAGGCGGGGGGAGTTGGGAAAAACTGTTTTTT. The chain employs TRBV25-1 and TRBJ1-4; maybe TRBD1 (5 bases). The CDR3 totals 15 residues. V was pared by 6 bases and J by 8 bases, with 19 bases between. Per germline, CDR1 MGHDK and CDR2 SYGVNS.

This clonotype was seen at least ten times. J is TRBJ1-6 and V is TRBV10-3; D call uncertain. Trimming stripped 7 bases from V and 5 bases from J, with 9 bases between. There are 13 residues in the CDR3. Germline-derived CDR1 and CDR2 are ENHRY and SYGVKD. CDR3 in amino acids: CAITGRNNSPLHF. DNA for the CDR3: TGTGCCATCACAGGTCGGAATAATTCACCCCTCCACTTT.

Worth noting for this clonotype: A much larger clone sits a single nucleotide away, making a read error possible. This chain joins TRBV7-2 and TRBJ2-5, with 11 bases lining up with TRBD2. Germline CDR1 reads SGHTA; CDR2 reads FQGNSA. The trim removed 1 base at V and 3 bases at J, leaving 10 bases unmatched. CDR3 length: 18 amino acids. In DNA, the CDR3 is TGTGCCAGCAGCTTAGGGTCCCGACTAGCGGGATGGAAAGAGACCCAGTACTTC. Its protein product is CASSLGSRLAGWKETQYF.

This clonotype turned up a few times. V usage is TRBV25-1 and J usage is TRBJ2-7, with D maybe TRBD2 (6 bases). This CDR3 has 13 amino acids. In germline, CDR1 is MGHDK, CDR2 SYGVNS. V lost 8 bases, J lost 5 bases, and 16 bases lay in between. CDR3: CASVDVGGHEQYF. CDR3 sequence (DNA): TGTGCCAGCGTTGACGTGGGGGGACACGAGCAGTACTTC.

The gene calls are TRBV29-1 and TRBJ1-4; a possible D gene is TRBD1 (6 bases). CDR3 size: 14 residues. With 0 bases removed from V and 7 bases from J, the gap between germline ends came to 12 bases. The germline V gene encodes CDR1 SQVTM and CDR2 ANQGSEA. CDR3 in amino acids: CSVEESGGAEKLFF. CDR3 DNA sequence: TGCAGCGTTGAAGAATCCGGGGGGGCTGAAAAACTGTTTTTT.

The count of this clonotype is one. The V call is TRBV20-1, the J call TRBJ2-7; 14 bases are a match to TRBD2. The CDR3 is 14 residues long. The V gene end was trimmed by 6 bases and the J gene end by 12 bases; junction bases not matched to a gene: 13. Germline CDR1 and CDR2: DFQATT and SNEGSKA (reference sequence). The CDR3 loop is CSAPGTSGGPPRYF. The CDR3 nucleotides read TGCAGTGCACCCGGGACTAGCGGGGGACCTCCCCGGTACTTC.

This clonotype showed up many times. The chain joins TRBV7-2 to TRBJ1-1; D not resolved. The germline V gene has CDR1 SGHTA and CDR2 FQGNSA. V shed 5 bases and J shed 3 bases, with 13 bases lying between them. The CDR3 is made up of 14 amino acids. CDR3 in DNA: TGTGCCAGCAGCCCCCGGGAGACCGACACTGAAGCTTTCTTT. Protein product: CASSPRETDTEAFF.

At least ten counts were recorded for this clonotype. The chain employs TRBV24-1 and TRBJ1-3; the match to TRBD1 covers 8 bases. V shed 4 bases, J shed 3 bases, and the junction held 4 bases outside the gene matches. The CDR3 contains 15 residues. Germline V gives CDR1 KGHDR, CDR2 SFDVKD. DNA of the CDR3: TGTGCCACCAGTGACGGACAGGGAGATGGAAACACCATATATTTT. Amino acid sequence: CATSDGQGDGNTIYF.

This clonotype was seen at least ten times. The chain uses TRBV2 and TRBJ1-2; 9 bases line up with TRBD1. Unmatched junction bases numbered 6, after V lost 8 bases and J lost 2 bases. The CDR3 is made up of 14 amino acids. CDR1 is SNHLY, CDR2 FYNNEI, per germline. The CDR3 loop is CASHRDRENYGYTF. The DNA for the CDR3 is TGTGCCAGCCACAGGGACAGGGAAAACTATGGCTACACCTTC.